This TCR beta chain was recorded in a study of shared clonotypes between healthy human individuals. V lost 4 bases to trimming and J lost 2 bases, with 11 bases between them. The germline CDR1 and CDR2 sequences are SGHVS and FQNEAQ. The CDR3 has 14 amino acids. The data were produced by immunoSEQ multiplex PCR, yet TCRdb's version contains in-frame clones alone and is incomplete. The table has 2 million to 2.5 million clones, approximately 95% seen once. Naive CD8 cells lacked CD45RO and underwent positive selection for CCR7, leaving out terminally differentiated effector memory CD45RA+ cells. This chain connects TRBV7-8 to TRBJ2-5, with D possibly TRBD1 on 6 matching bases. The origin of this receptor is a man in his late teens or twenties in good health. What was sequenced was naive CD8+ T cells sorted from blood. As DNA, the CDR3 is TGTGCCAGCAGCTCCGACACAGGGCAAGAGACCCAGTACTTC. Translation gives CASSSDTGQETQYF.